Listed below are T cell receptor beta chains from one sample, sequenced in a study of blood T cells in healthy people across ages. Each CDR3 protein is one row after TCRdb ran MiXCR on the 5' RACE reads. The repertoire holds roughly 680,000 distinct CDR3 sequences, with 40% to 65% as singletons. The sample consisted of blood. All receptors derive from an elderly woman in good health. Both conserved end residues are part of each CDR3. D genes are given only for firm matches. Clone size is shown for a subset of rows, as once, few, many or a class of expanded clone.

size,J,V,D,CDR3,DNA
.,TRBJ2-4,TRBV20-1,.,CSAKDEGHASDIQYF,TGCAGTGCTAAGGACGAAGGACACGCGTCGGACATTCAGTACTTC
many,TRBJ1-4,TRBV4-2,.,CASSRMQTGDEKLFF,TGTGCCAGCAGCCGAATGCAGACGGGGGATGAAAAACTGTTTTTT
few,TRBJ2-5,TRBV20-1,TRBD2,CSAMDAGTSGGNEQYF,TGCAGTGCTATGGACGCCGGGACTAGCGGGGGAAATGAGCAGTACTTC
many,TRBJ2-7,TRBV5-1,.,CASRAAGLIHSYEQYF,TGCGCCAGCAGGGCAGCGGGCCTTATCCATTCCTACGAGCAGTACTTC
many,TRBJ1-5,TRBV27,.,CASSLSAGGNQPQHF,TGTGCCAGCAGTTTATCGGCAGGGGGCAATCAGCCCCAGCATTTT
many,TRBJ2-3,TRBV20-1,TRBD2,CSAWGGGTNTDTQYF,TGCAGTGCTTGGGGCGGGGGGACGAACACAGATACGCAGTATTTT
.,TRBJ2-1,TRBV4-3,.,CASSQKPQNEQFF,TGCGCCAGCAGCCAAAAGCCCCAGAATGAGCAGTTCTTC
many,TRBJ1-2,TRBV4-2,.,CASSQGRNYGYTF,TGTGCCAGCAGCCAAGGACGAAACTATGGCTACACCTTC
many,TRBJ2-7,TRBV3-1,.,CASSQDAGKQYF,TGTGCCAGCAGCCAAGATGCTGGGAAGCAGTACTTC
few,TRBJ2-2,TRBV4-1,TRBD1,CASSHAPPGQGAFGELFF,TGCGCCAGCAGCCATGCTCCCCCGGGACAGGGGGCCTTCGGGGAGCTGTTTTTT
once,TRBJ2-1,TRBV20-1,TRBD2,CSASGGAVEDEQFF,TGCAGTGCTAGCGGGGGGGCCGTCGAAGATGAGCAGTTCTTC
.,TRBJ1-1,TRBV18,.,CASSPSPVGMAGEAFF,TGTGCCAGCTCACCTTCCCCCGTGGGAATGGCAGGTGAAGCTTTCTTT
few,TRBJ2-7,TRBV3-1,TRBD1,CASSPRGTGFHEQYF,TGTGCCAGCAGCCCTCGGGGGACAGGGTTCCACGAGCAGTACTTC
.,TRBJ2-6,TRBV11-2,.,CASSVEVDSGANVLTF,TGTGCCAGCAGCGTAGAAGTGGACTCTGGGGCCAACGTCCTGACTTTC
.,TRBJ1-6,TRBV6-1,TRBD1,CATEADRGSYNSPLHF,TGTGCCACGGAAGCGGACAGGGGCTCCTATAATTCACCCCTCCACTTT
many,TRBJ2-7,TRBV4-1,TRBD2,CASSQGLAGGLYEQYF,TGCGCCAGCAGCCAGGGACTAGCGGGAGGACTATACGAGCAGTACTTC
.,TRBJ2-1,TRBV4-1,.,CASTPQISSYNEQFF,TGCGCCAGCACCCCACAGATTAGCTCCTACAATGAGCAGTTCTTC
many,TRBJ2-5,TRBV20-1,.,CSARDWPQETQYF,TGCAGTGCTAGAGATTGGCCGCAAGAGACCCAGTACTTC
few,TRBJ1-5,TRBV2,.,CASSDGFHPQHF,TGTGCCAGCAGTGACGGCTTCCATCCCCAGCATTTT
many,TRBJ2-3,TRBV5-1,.,CASSLQPHGTDTQYF,TGCGCCAGCAGCTTGCAGCCCCACGGGACAGATACGCAGTATTTT
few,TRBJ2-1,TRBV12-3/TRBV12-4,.,CASSPSSFPGAGNEQFF,TGTGCCAGCAGCCCCAGTAGCTTCCCGGGAGCGGGCAATGAGCAGTTCTTC
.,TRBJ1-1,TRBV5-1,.,CASSSRTVAMNTETFF,TGCGCCAGCAGCTCGCGGACAGTAGCCATGAACACTGAAACTTTCTTT
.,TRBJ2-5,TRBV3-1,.,CASSRAAVSYNEQYF,TGTGCCAGCAGCCGAGCGGCGGTCTCCTACAATGAGCAGTACTTC
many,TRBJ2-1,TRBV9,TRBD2,CASSVSGLFYNEQFF,TGTGCCAGCAGCGTTTCGGGACTATTCTACAATGAGCAGTTCTTC
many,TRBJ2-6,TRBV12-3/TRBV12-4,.,CASRFTGSSGANVLTF,TGTGCCAGCAGGTTCACAGGTAGCTCTGGGGCCAACGTCCTGACTTTC
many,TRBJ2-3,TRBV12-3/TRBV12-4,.,CASSFNRGGAADTQYF,TGTGCCAGCAGTTTCAATAGGGGCGGGGCCGCAGATACGCAGTATTTT
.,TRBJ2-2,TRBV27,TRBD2,CASSSRLAGLFF,TGTGCCAGCAGTTCCCGACTAGCTGGGCTGTTTTTT
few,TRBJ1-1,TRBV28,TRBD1,CASSRQGPGTPEAFF,TGTGCCAGCAGTCGACAGGGCCCTGGAACCCCTGAAGCTTTCTTT
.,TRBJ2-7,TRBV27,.,CASRGTEYEQYF,TGTGCCAGCAGGGGGACGGAGTACGAGCAGTACTTC